Reported below is one T cell receptor beta chain. Method: immunoSEQ multiplex PCR; TCRdb's copy keeps in-frame clones and lacks some. In the table there are about 2,800 clones, around 79% of which are singletons. This entry comes from a study of chemoradiotherapy in HPV16-positive cancers. The germline CDR1 and CDR2 sequences are SNHLY and FYNNEI. V lost 6 bases and J 4 bases, leaving 11 bases between the germline ends. This CDR3 is 13 amino acids long. This sequence originates from a human donor with HPV-associated anogenital cancer. Material: tumor tissue, obtained from a patient who underwent chemoradiotherapy. The V and J genes are TRBV2 and TRBJ2-3; no definite D call. The chain's CDR3 is CASSPSNADTQYF. In nucleotides, the CDR3 is TGTGCCAGCAGCCCCAGTAACGCAGATACGCAGTATTTT.